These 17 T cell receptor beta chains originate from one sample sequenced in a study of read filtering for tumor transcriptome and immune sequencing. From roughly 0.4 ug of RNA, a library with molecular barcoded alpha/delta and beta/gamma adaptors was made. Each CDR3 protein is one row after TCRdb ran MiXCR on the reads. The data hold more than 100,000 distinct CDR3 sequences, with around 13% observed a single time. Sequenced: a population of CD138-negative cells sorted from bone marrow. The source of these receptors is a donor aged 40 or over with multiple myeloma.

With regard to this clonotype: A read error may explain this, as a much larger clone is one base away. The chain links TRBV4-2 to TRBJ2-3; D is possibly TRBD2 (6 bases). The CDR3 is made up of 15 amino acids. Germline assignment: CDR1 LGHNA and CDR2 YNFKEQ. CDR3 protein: CANSQDLRAGDTQYF. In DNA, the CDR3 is TGTGCCAACAGCCAAGATTTACGTGCGGGGGATACGCAGTATTTT.

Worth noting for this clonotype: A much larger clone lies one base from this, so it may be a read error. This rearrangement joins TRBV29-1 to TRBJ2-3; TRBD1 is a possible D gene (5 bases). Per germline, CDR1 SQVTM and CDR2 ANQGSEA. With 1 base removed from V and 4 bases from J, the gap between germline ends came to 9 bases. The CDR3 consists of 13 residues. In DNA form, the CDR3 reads TGCAGCGTTGAAGGGGTAGGGGCAGATACGCAGTATTTT. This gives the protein CSVEGVGADTQYF.

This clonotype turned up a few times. The CDR3 region is CATSDLDREAGELFF. The CDR3 nucleotides are TGTGCCACCAGTGATTTAGACAGGGAAGCCGGGGAGCTGTTTTTT. The chain couples TRBV24-1 to TRBJ2-2; 7 nucleotides line up with TRBD1. Germline V lookup: CDR1 KGHDR, CDR2 SFDVKD. J lost 6 bases, V lost 1 base, and 4 bases had no gene match. CDR3 length: 15 amino acids.

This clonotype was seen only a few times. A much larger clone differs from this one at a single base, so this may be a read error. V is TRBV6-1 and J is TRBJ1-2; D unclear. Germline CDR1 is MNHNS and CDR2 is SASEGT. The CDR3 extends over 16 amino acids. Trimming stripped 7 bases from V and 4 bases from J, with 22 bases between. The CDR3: CASIPQRQQPSYGYTF. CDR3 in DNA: TGTGCCAGCATCCCCCAGCGCCAGCAGCCAAGCTATGGCTACACCTTC.

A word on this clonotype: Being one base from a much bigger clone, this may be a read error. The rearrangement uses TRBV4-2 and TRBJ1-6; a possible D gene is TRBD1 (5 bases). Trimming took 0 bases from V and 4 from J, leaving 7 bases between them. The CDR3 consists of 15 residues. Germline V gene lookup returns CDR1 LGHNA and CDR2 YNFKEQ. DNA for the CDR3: TGTGCCAGCAGCCAAGAGAGGGGATATAATTCACCCCTCCACTTT. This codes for CASSQERGYNSPLHF.

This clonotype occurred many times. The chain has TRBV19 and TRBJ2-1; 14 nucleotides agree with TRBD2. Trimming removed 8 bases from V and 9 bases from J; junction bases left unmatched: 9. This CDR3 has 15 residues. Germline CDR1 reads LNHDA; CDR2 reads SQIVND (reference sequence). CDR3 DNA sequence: TGTGCCAGTTATTTGGGACTAGCGGGAGTAAGTGAGCAGTTCTTC. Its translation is CASYLGLAGVSEQFF.

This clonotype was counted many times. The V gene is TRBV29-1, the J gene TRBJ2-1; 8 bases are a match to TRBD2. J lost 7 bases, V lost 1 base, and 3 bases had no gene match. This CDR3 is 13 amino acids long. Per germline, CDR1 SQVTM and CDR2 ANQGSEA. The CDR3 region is CSVEAGGRNEQFF. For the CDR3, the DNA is TGCAGCGTTGAAGCGGGAGGGCGGAATGAGCAGTTCTTC.

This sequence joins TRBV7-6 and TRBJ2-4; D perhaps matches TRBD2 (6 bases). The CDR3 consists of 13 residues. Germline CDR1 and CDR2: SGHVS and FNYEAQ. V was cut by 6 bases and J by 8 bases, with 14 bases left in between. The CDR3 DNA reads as TGTGCCAGCAGTGATACGACTAGTGACATTCAGTACTTC. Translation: CASSDTTSDIQYF.

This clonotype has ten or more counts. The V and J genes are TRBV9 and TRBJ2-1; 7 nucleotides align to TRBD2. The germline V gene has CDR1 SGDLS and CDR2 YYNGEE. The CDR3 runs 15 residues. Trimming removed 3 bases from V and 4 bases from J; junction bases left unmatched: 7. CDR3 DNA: TGTGCCAGCAGCGCCAGCGGGGCGACATACAATGAGCAGTTCTTC. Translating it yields CASSASGATYNEQFF.

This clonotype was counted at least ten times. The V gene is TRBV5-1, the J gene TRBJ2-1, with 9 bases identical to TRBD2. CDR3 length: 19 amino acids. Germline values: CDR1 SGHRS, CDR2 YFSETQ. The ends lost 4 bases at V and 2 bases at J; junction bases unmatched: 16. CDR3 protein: CASSRKTSGGMEAYNEQFF. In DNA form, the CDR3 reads TGCGCCAGCAGCCGGAAGACTAGCGGAGGAATGGAGGCCTACAATGAGCAGTTCTTC.

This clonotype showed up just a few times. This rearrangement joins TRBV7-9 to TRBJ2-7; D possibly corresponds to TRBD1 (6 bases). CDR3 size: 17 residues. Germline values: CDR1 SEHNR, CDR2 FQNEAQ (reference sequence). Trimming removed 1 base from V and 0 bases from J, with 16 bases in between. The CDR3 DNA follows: TGTGCCAGCAGCTTAGGGTGGGACACCTCAACCTCCTACGAGCAGTACTTC. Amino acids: CASSLGWDTSTSYEQYF.

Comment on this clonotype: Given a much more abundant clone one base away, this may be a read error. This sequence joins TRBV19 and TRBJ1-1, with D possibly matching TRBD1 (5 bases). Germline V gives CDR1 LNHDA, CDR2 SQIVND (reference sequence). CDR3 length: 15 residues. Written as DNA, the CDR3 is TGTGCCGGTAGTATAGTAGGGGTACGGGACACTGAAGCTTTCTTT. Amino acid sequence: CAGSIVGVRDTEAFF.

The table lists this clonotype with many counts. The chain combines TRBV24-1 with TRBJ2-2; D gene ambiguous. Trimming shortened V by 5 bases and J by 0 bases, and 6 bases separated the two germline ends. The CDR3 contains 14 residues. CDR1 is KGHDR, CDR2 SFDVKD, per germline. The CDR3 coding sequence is TGTGCCACCAGTGTAGGAGCGAACACCGGGGAGCTGTTTTTT. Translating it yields CATSVGANTGELFF.

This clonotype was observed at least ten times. The CDR3 bases are TGTGCCAGCAGCCTCACCGGGACTAGCGGAACAACACAGTATTTT. Its translation: CASSLTGTSGTTQYF. This rearrangement joins TRBV7-9 to TRBJ2-3, with 11 bases identical to TRBD2. CDR1 and CDR2 from the germline V gene are SEHNR and FQNEAQ (reference sequence). V trimming: 5 bases; J trimming: 12 bases; junction bases outside the gene matches: 13. The CDR3 totals 15 residues.

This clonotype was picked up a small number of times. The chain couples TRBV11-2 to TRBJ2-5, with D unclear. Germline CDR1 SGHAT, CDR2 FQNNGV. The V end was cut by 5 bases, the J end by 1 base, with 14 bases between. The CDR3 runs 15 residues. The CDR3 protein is CASSRMWQRQETQYF. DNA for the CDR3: TGTGCCAGCAGCCGAATGTGGCAGCGCCAAGAGACCCAGTACTTC.

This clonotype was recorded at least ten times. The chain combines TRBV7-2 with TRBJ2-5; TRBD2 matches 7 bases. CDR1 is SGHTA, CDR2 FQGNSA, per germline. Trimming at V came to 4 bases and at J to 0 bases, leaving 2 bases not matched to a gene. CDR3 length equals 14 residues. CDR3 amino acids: CASSSGLNQETQYF. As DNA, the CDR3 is TGTGCCAGCAGCTCGGGACTAAACCAAGAGACCCAGTACTTC.

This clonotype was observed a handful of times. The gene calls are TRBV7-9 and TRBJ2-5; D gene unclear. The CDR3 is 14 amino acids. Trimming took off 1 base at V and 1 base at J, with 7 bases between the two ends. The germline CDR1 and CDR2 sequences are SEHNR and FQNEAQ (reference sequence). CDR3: CASSLEGSQETQYF. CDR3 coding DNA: TGTGCCAGCAGCTTAGAAGGAAGCCAAGAGACCCAGTACTTC.